What follows are 25 T cell receptor beta chains derived from one specimen sequenced in a study of regulatory T cells in long-lasting Graves disease. Assembly of TCR beta libraries relied on iRepertoire HTBI primers together with Arm-PCR of CDR3 regions. TCRdb redid the calling of the multiplex PCR reads with MiXCR, one entry per CDR3 protein. This sample yields roughly 380,000 distinct CDR3 sequences, of which roughly 16% are seen a single time; approximately 21% belongs to the top ten. Noted time point: newly diagnosed GD, antithyroid drugs for less than 3 months. Construction of the TCR library relied on RNA isolated from PBMCs. This sample comprised peripheral blood mononuclear cells (PBMCs), obtained at new diagnosis, from a patient treated with antithyroid drugs. The receptors were sampled from a female donor with Graves disease.

This clonotype has ten or more counts. The V gene is TRBV20-1, the J gene TRBJ2-1; 10 positions agree with TRBD2. This CDR3 contains 16 residues. Trimming at V came to 6 bases and at J to 4 bases, leaving 12 bases not matched to a gene. Germline CDR1 and CDR2: DFQATT and SNEGSKA (reference sequence). As DNA, the CDR3 is TGCAGTGCGGGGACTAGCGATGCTTCGGCTTACAATGAGCAGTTCTTC. Translation gives CSAGTSDASAYNEQFF.

This clonotype showed up many times. The chain joins TRBV5-6 to TRBJ2-7; 8 bases fit TRBD1. J was trimmed by 5 bases and V by 1 base; bases with no gene match: 14. The CDR3 has 17 amino acids. Looked up from germline, CDR1 is SGHDT and CDR2 is YYEEEE. CDR3 sequence: CASSLLVRGTGSNEQYF. In DNA form, the CDR3 reads TGTGCCAGCAGCTTGTTGGTACGCGGGACAGGATCGAACGAGCAGTACTTC.

This clonotype was detected ten times or more. The V call is TRBV6-2 or TRBV6-3, the J call TRBJ2-5; 10 nucleotides line up with TRBD2. V shed 5 bases and J 4 bases; nucleotides not matched to a gene: 7. Looked up from germline, CDR1 is MNHEY and CDR2 is SVGEGT. The CDR3 covers 15 residues. CDR3 in amino acids: CASSRTSGTLETQYF. The CDR3 coding sequence is TGTGCCAGCAGTAGGACTAGCGGAACATTAGAGACCCAGTACTTC.

In the case of this clonotype: A read error may be the cause here, since a much bigger clone is one base away. The chain is built from TRBV12-3 or TRBV12-4 and TRBJ2-5, with 12 positions matching TRBD2. This CDR3 comprises 16 residues. Germline trimming cut 5 bases from V and 11 bases from J; bases unmatched to any gene: 15. The CDR3 region is CASSVTSGSSYNEQYF. The CDR3 DNA follows: TGTGCCAGCAGTGTGACTAGCGGGAGCTCCTACAATGAGCAGTACTTC.

The sample holds a few counts of this clonotype. The chain has TRBV19 and TRBJ1-2; 7 bases fit TRBD1. This CDR3 is built from 13 residues. CDR1 LNHDA and CDR2 SQIVND come from the germline V gene (reference sequence). The CDR3 DNA is TGTGCAGCTAGGGACAGAATCCACTATGGCTACACCTTC. Its protein product is CAARDRIHYGYTF. The full variable domain, in which reference TRBV19 and TRBJ1-2 provide the parts outside the CDR3, is DGGITQSPKYLFRKEGQNVTLSCEQNLNHDAMYWYRQDPGQGLRLIYYSQIVNDFQKGDIAEGYSVSREKKESFPLTVTSAQKNPTAFYLCAARDRIHYGYTFGSGTRLTVV.

On this clonotype: A far larger clone is only one base removed, so a read error is likely. The chain couples TRBV2 to TRBJ2-1; TRBD2 agrees at 9 bases. The DNA matches TRBJ2-3 better at its end, which makes the J call doubtful. Germline V CDR1 and CDR2: SNHLY, FYNNEI. The CDR3 totals 17 residues. The CDR3 DNA reads TGTGTCAGCAGTGCCCTCTGGACTAGCGCGGCGGAGGATACGCAGTATTTT. It specifies CVSSALWTSAAEDTQYF.

This clonotype was found a few times. V usage is TRBV14 and J usage is TRBJ1-1; a weak D match, TRBD1 (5 bases). Germline lookup yields CDR1 SGHDN and CDR2 FVKESK. The CDR3 covers 16 residues. Trimming cost V 0 bases and J 0 bases, with 11 bases left between them. In nucleotides, the CDR3 is TGTGCCAGCAGCCAAGATAGGCAGGGAGTGAACACTGAAGCTTTCTTT. It translates to CASSQDRQGVNTEAFF.

This clonotype was seen more than once but under ten times. The CDR3 spells CASSPGQGHEQFF. In DNA, the CDR3 is TGTGCCAGCAGCCCGGGACAGGGGCATGAGCAGTTCTTC. The chain uses TRBV14 and TRBJ2-1; 10 positions agree with TRBD1. CDR1 and CDR2 (germline): SGHDN, FVKESK. The CDR3 is made up of 13 amino acids. The V segment lost 4 bases and the J segment 8 bases; nucleotides outside the gene matches: 2.

The chain joins TRBV9 to TRBJ2-1, with D tentatively TRBD2 (6 bases). CDR1 SGDLS and CDR2 YYNGEE come from the germline V gene. The V and J ends lost 10 bases and 7 bases respectively, with 15 bases between them. The CDR3 is made up of 12 amino acids. CDR3 nucleotides: TGTGCCTCGGGGGTGGGGAGGAATGAGCAGTTCTTC. Its protein is CASGVGRNEQFF.

This clonotype was recorded at least ten times. The rearrangement links TRBV5-5 to TRBJ2-3; D is uncertain. Germline V gene sequence: CDR1 SGHKS, CDR2 YYEKEE (reference sequence). The CDR3 is 10 amino acids. Trimming took off 5 bases at V and 3 bases at J, with 1 base between the two ends. The CDR3 nucleotides are TGTGCCAGCAGGACAGATACGCAGTATTTT. Translated, it gives CASRTDTQYF. The full variable domain, rest sourced from reference TRBV5-5 and TRBJ2-3, is DAGVTQSPTHLIKTRGQQVTLRCSPISGHKSVSWYQQVLGQGPQFIFQYYEKEERGRGNFPDRFSARQFPNYSSELNVNALLLGDSALYLCASRTDTQYFGPGTRLTVL.

The chain is built from TRBV3-1 and TRBJ2-3; 15 positions agree with TRBD2. The J call may be mistaken, given a closer DNA end match to TRBJ2-5. Germline CDR1 LGHDT, CDR2 YNNKEL (reference sequence). The CDR3 is 15 residues long. This CDR3 is CASSQGTSGRANQYF. The CDR3 DNA sequence: TGTGCCAGCAGCCAAGGGACTAGCGGGAGGGCTAACCAGTACTTC.

The rearrangement links TRBV20-1 to TRBJ2-7, with 7 bases aligning to TRBD2. Germline V gives CDR1 DFQATT, CDR2 SNEGSKA (reference sequence). CDR3 size: 13 residues. J lost 3 bases, V lost 5 bases, and 7 bases had no gene match. CDR3: CSAGRTSSYEQYF. In DNA form, the CDR3 reads TGCAGTGCTGGGCGGACTAGTAGCTACGAGCAGTACTTC.

CDR3: CSARVRGGTSTDTQYF. CDR3 sequence (DNA): TGCAGTGCTAGAGTCCGGGGGGGGACTAGCACAGATACGCAGTATTTT. The chain carries TRBV20-1 and TRBJ2-3; 8 bases agree with TRBD2. This CDR3 is built from 16 residues. J gave up 0 bases and V 1 base, and 6 bases lay outside the gene matches. Germline lookup yields CDR1 DFQATT and CDR2 SNEGSKA (reference sequence).

CDR3 amino acids: CASSTLGGTNEKLFF. CDR3 DNA sequence: TGTGCCAGCAGCACCTTGGGGGGTACTAATGAAAAACTGTTTTTT. The genes are TRBV7-9 and TRBJ1-4, with D possibly TRBD1 on 5 matching bases. This CDR3 comprises 15 residues. V lost 5 bases and J 2 bases, leaving 12 bases between the germline ends. Germline loops: CDR1 SEHNR, CDR2 FQNEAQ (reference sequence).

The table lists this clonotype with many counts. The chain links TRBV6-1 to TRBJ2-5; D remains unclear. The CDR3 is 12 amino acids. V was trimmed by 6 bases and J by 9 bases, leaving 14 bases between them. Germline CDR1 and CDR2: MNHNS and SASEGT. This CDR3 is CASRFGVGAQYF. Here the CDR3 DNA reads TGTGCCAGCAGGTTCGGAGTTGGAGCCCAGTACTTC.

There are many counts of this clonotype. The V and J genes are TRBV5-5 and TRBJ2-2, with D maybe TRBD1 (6 bases). The CDR3 contains 15 residues. V dropped 1 base and J dropped 2 bases, with 9 bases sitting between them. The germline gives CDR1 SGHKS, CDR2 YYEKEE (reference sequence). The CDR3 reads CASSLWTVNTGELFF. The CDR3 bases are TGTGCCAGCAGCTTGTGGACAGTCAACACCGGGGAGCTGTTTTTT.

This clonotype was observed at least ten times. The rearrangement joins TRBV6-2 or TRBV6-3 to TRBJ1-3; D may be TRBD1 (5 bases). The CDR3 spans 16 residues. Trimming took 6 bases from V and 0 from J, leaving 15 bases between them. The V gene's germline CDR1 is MNHEY and CDR2 SVGEGT. CDR3 DNA sequence: TGTGCCAGCAGCCCAGGGAAGGAACACTCTGGAAACACCATATATTTT. This codes for CASSPGKEHSGNTIYF.

Many counts were recorded for this clonotype. This chain connects TRBV3-1 to TRBJ1-2, with D perhaps matching TRBD1 (6 bases). Germline V CDR1 and CDR2: LGHDT, YNNKEL (reference sequence). The CDR3 is 15 residues long. Trimming removed 1 base at V and 1 base at J, with 10 bases between. The CDR3 here is CASSQAGDINYGYTF. CDR3 nucleotide sequence: TGTGCCAGCAGCCAAGCAGGGGATATTAACTATGGCTACACCTTC.

This clonotype was counted at least ten times. V and J are TRBV7-9 and TRBJ1-1; D is ambiguous. V lost 3 bases and J lost 4, with 9 bases in between. Germline V gene data show CDR1 as SEHNR and CDR2 as FQNEAQ (reference sequence). The length of the CDR3 is 13 residues. The CDR3 here is CASSFHISTEAFF. For the CDR3, the DNA is TGTGCCAGCAGCTTTCACATCTCCACTGAAGCTTTCTTT.

The rearrangement links TRBV29-1 to TRBJ2-1, with D possibly matching TRBD1 (6 bases). The CDR3 runs 13 residues. From germline, CDR1 is SQVTM and CDR2 ANQGSEA. V was trimmed by 6 bases and J by 2 bases, leaving 11 bases between them. CDR3 nucleotides: TGCAGCGTGCACCGGGACACCTACAATGAGCAGTTCTTC. Its protein product is CSVHRDTYNEQFF.

Note on this clonotype: The junction and the germline gene differ at one end; a read error may be behind it. The rearrangement uses TRBV7-2 and TRBJ2-3; D possibly corresponds to TRBD1 (5 bases). The CDR3 spans 16 residues. The germline V gene has CDR1 SGHTA and CDR2 FQGNSA. CDR3: CASSLSLRAYTDAQYF. In nucleotides, the CDR3 is TGTGCCAGCAGCTTATCACTCAGGGCCTACACAGATGCGCAGTATTTT. Using reference TRBV7-2 and TRBJ2-3 for the parts outside the CDR3, the full variable domain is GAGVSQSPSNKVTEKGKDVELRCDPISGHTALYWYRQSLGQGLEFLIYFQGNSAPDKSGLPSDRFSAERTGGSVSTLTIQRTQQEDSAVYLCASSLSLRAYTDAQYFGPGTRLTVL.

This chain connects TRBV10-3 to TRBJ1-2; no reliable D call. The CDR3 spans 14 residues. CDR1 ENHRY and CDR2 SYGVKD come from the germline V gene. V lost 2 bases and J lost 0, with 7 bases in between. Written as DNA, the CDR3 is TGTGCCATCAGTGAGGCCCCCTCTAACTATGGCTACACCTTC. Amino acid sequence: CAISEAPSNYGYTF.

This clonotype was seen ten or more times. The CDR3 loop is CSAPMLGSGNTIYF. CDR3 DNA: TGCAGTGCCCCCATGCTCGGCTCTGGAAACACCATATATTTT. The chain links TRBV20-1 to TRBJ1-3, with unresolved D. Trimming shortened V by 6 bases and J by 0 bases, and 12 bases separated the two germline ends. The CDR3 sequence is 14 residues long. Germline CDR1 reads DFQATT; CDR2 reads SNEGSKA (reference sequence).

This clonotype was recorded at least ten times. The chain recombines TRBV6-1 with TRBJ1-6; 10 nucleotides align to TRBD1. This CDR3 region has 14 residues. V was pared by 7 bases and J by 8 bases, with 5 bases of the junction left unmatched. Germline loops: CDR1 MNHNS, CDR2 SASEGT. In nucleotides, the CDR3 is TGTGCCAGCAAACGGGACAGGGGATATTCACCCCTCCACTTT. Translated, it gives CASKRDRGYSPLHF.

The rearrangement joins TRBV4-1 to TRBJ2-7, with D hard to call. The V end was cut by 1 base, the J end by 3 bases, with 10 bases between. Germline CDR1 MGHRA, CDR2 YSYEKL. The CDR3 sequence is 14 residues long. CDR3 nucleotides: TGCGCCAGCAGCCAAGTCGACACGGGCTACGAGCAGTACTTC. Protein: CASSQVDTGYEQYF.